This TCR beta chain was recorded in a study of blood T cell repertoires in COVID-19. Turning to the study itself: COVID-19 samples collected from the United States, Italy and Spain covered acute and convalescent phases. PBMCs, B-cell-depleted T cells, or T cells were the source of the cDNA or gDNA that made up the material.

This clone appeared a single time. V lost 6 bases and J lost 2; bases outside the gene matches: 6. This CDR3 region has 14 residues. CDR1 MNHEY and CDR2 SVGAGI come from the germline V gene. Original data processing: Researchers report that nucleated cell counts were estimated from reference gene primer amplification. Method: immunoSEQ multiplex PCR; TCRdb's copy keeps in-frame clones and lacks some. Clonal size and the V and J genes are those of that table, whereas D and trimming came from the DNA. The sample lists tens of thousands of clones, 77% occurring once. This rearrangement joins TRBV6-5 to TRBJ2-5, with 7 bases lining up with TRBD1. Sequenced input: peripheral blood. The sequence came from a human donor with active or convalescent COVID-19. The donor label of this sample is uncertain. The CDR3 spells CASSPGQRQETQYF. CDR3 in DNA: TGTGCCAGCAGCCCGGGACAGAGACAAGAGACCCAGTACTTC.